The 2 T cell receptor beta chains presented below share a single source sample, sequenced in a study of T cells in Graves' hyperthyroidism and ophthalmopathy (dated by TCRdb to about 2019). The library came from multiplex PCR. The sequencing machine was an Illumina HiSeq 2000. The TCR beta CDR3 regions were amplified from the RNA transcripts. A first-round RT-PCR of the TCR CDR3 used the HTBI primer set with the Qiagen OneStep RT-PCR kit. TCRdb reran the public reads through fastp at Q25 and MiXCR, keeping productive beta chains. All rows with the same CDR3 protein become a single entry with the most common DNA and genes. The sample has some 490,000 distinct CDR3 sequences on record, 22% of them singletons. The ten largest clones capture approximately 49% of the sample. The specimen sequenced was blood. The receptors were gathered from a woman in her 70s with Graves' ophthalmopathy.

With respect to this clonotype: At one end the junction does not follow the germline gene, possibly because of a read error. The chain employs TRBV30 and TRBJ1-4; no definite D call. CDR1 GTSNPN and CDR2 SVGIG come from the germline V gene (reference sequence). The CDR3 has 15 amino acids. CDR3 region: CAWSLYVGSNEKLFF. The CDR3 nucleotides read TGTGCCTGGAGTCTTTACGTGGGCTCTAATGAGAAACTGTTTTTT. The complete variable domain, with remaining parts taken from reference TRBV30 and TRBJ1-4, reads SQTIHQWPATLVQPVGSPLSLECTVEGTSNPNLYWYRQAAGRGLQLLFYSVGIGQISSEVPQNLSASRPQDRQFILSSKKLLLSDSGFYLCAWSLYVGSNEKLFFGSGTQLSVL.

V usage is TRBV12-3 or TRBV12-4 and J usage is TRBJ1-4, with D possibly being TRBD1 (6 bases). This CDR3 has 17 residues. Deletions cut 5 bases from V and 0 bases from J, with 16 bases between. The DNA of the CDR3 is TGTGCCAGCAGTACGGGGGGGGGCCCCGCAACTAATGAAAAACTGTTTTTT. Residues: CASSTGGGPATNEKLFF.